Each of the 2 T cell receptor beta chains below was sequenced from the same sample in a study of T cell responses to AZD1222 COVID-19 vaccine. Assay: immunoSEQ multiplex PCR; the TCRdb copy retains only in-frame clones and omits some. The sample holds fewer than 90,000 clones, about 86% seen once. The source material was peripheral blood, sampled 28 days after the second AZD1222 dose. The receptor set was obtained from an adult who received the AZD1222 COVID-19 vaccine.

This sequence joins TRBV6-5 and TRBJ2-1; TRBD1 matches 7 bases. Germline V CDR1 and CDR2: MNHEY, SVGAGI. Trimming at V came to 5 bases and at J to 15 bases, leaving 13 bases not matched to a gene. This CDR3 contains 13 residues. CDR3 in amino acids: CASSQGQPPRVFF. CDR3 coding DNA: TGTGCCAGCAGTCAGGGACAGCCCCCACGGGTGTTCTTC.

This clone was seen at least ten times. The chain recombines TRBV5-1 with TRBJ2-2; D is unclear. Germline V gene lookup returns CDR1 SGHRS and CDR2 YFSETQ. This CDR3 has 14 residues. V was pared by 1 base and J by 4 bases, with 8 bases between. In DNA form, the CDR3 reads TGCGCCAGCAGCTTGTCGGGCCTCACCGGGGAGCTGTTTTTT. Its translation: CASSLSGLTGELFF.